The 10 T cell receptor beta chains in this list originate from one sample, sequenced in a study of blood T cells in healthy people across ages. The second PCR ran about 6 to 12 cycles with a sample-barcoded 5' primer and J-beta primers. TCRdb re-called the 5' RACE reads with MiXCR, one entry per CDR3 protein. The sample records about 800,000 distinct CDR3 sequences, more than 20% being singletons. These data were also filed under a second study, of T cells of mothers and their children.

The sequenced material came from blood. The receptors originated from a boy younger than 18 in good health.

The sample holds a few counts of this clonotype. The chain couples TRBV7-9 to TRBJ1-6; no firm D call. From germline, CDR1 is SEHNR and CDR2 FQNEAQ (reference sequence). This CDR3 contains 15 residues. V shed 3 bases and J shed 5 bases, with 11 bases lying between them. In DNA, the CDR3 is TGTGCCAGCAGCTTCCCTGCGGGGAATAATTCACCCCTCCACTTT. As protein: CASSFPAGNNSPLHF. Drawing the rest from reference TRBV7-9 and TRBJ1-6, the complete variable domain is DTGVSQNPRHKITKRGQNVTFRCDPISEHNRLYWYRQTLGQGPEFLTYFQNEAQLEKSRLLSDRFSAERPKGSFSTLEIQRTEQGDSAMYLCASSFPAGNNSPLHFGNGTRLTVT.

This clonotype was detected a few times. CDR3 residues: CSVAEGPTDTQYF. The CDR3 DNA sequence: TGCAGCGTTGCTGAGGGACCCACAGATACGCAGTATTTT. This chain uses TRBV29-1 with TRBJ2-3; D might be TRBD1 or TRBD2, each matching 5 bases. Trimming pared 4 bases from V and 2 bases from J, leaving 10 bases between. CDR1 and CDR2 (germline): SQVTM, ANQGSEA. This CDR3 has 13 residues.

There are a few counts of this clonotype. This sequence joins TRBV15 and TRBJ2-7, with no clear D. V was pared by 0 bases and J by 7 bases, with 16 bases between. Germline CDR1 and CDR2: LNHNV and YYDKDF (reference sequence). This CDR3 is 15 amino acids long. CDR3 nucleotide sequence: TGTGCCACCAGCAGAGATGTTGCATTAGTGGGGGAGCAGTACTTC. Its translation: CATSRDVALVGEQYF.

This clonotype showed up just a few times. The chain couples TRBV9 to TRBJ1-2; 7 bases map to TRBD1. After removal of 3 bases from V and 4 bases from J, the junction contained 12 bases not matched to a gene. The germline CDR1 and CDR2 sequences are SGDLS and YYNGEE. The CDR3 is made up of 16 amino acids. CDR3 protein: CASSANVRGQSYGYTF. The DNA of the CDR3 is TGTGCCAGCAGCGCTAACGTTAGGGGACAGAGCTATGGCTACACCTTC.

This chain connects TRBV12-3 or TRBV12-4 to TRBJ2-1, with D possibly TRBD1 on 5 matching bases. Trimming took off 1 base at V and 7 bases at J, with 14 bases between the two ends. The CDR3 contains 15 residues. The CDR3 loop is CASSLVSGFGNEQFF. The DNA of the CDR3 is TGTGCCAGCAGTTTAGTTTCAGGGTTCGGGAATGAGCAGTTCTTC.

V and J are TRBV6-5 and TRBJ1-4, with a possible D match to TRBD1 (5 bases). With 0 bases removed from V and 8 bases from J, the gap between germline ends came to 13 bases. This CDR3 spans 15 amino acids. Germline lookup yields CDR1 MNHEY and CDR2 SVGAGI. The CDR3 is CASSYSGLGGEKLFF. The CDR3, as DNA: TGTGCCAGCAGTTACTCGGGACTCGGAGGGGAAAAACTGTTTTTT.

The V and J genes are TRBV7-2 and TRBJ1-1; weak D call: TRBD1 (5 bases). The V and J ends lost 3 bases and 1 base respectively, with 12 bases between them. This CDR3 region has 15 residues. Germline CDR1 is SGHTA and CDR2 is FQGNSA. CDR3 bases: TGTGCCAGCAGCTTGGGGGGGGTAAGGAACACTGAAGCTTTCTTT. Protein: CASSLGGVRNTEAFF.

In its sample, this clonotype was seen a few times. The chain recombines TRBV5-6 with TRBJ2-3; the D is unclear. V dropped 1 base and J dropped 6 bases, with 15 bases sitting between them. Germline CDR1 reads SGHDT; CDR2 reads YYEEEE. The CDR3 contains 15 residues. CDR3 in DNA: TGTGCCAGCAGCTTGATGTACCAGGAAGTGGATACGCAGTATTTT. Protein product: CASSLMYQEVDTQYF.

The chain links TRBV12-3 or TRBV12-4 to TRBJ1-5; no clear D. Trimming took off 3 bases at V and 8 bases at J, with 14 bases between the two ends. The CDR3 extends over 14 amino acids. CDR3 nucleotides: TGTGCCAGCAGTTTTCAAAGAGATCATAAGCCCCAGCATTTT. This codes for CASSFQRDHKPQHF.

This clonotype was recorded a few times. This chain joins TRBV5-1 and TRBJ2-2; D may be TRBD1 or TRBD2 (5 bases each). Germline V gene sequence: CDR1 SGHRS, CDR2 YFSETQ. There are 14 residues in the CDR3. V gave up 5 bases and J gave up 2 bases, with 10 bases separating them. In nucleotides, the CDR3 is TGCGCCAGCAGTCAGGGAGACAACACCGGGGAGCTGTTTTTT. It encodes CASSQGDNTGELFF.